This TCR beta chain appears in the sequencing data of a study of blood T cell repertoires in COVID-19. Study information: PBMCs, B-cell-depleted T cells, or T cells provided the cDNA or gDNA that made up the material.

The authors' processing: Reference gene primers were amplified, and this amplification served to estimate nucleated cell counts. The method was immunoSEQ multiplex PCR; TCRdb's version includes in-frame clones alone and lacks a portion of them. Clonal size and the V and J genes are those of that table, whereas D and trimming came from the DNA. The table includes about 240,000 clones, around 88% detected once. The source of this sequence is a woman aged 40 to 50 with acute COVID-19. Sequenced: PBMCs or T cells enriched from blood (not recorded which).

The CDR3 loop reads CATSDPPGLKTFF. In nucleotides, the CDR3 is TGTGCCACCAGTGACCCTCCGGGACTTAAAACTTTCTTT. The V gene is TRBV24-1, the J gene TRBJ1-1; D perhaps matches TRBD1 (5 bases). V was clipped by 4 bases and J by 12 bases, with 17 bases between them. Looked up from germline, CDR1 is KGHDR and CDR2 is SFDVKD. The CDR3 is made up of 13 amino acids.